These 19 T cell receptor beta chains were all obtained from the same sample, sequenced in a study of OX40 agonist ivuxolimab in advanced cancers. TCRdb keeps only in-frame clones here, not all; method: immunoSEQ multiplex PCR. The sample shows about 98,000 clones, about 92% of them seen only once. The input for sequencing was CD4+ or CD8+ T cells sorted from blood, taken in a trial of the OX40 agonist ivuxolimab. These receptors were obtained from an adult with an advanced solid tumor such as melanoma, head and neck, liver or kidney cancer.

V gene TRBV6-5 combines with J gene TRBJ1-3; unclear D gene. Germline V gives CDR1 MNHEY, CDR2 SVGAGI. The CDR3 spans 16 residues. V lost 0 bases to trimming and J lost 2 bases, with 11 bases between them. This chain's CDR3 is CASSYSWVGTGNTIYF. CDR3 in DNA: TGTGCCAGCAGTTACTCCTGGGTGGGAACTGGAAACACCATATATTTT.

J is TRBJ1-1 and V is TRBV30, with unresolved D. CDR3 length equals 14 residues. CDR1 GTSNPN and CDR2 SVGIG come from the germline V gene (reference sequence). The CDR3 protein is CASASEMTSTEAFF. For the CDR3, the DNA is TGTGCAAGTGCGTCGGAAATGACGAGCACTGAAGCTTTCTTT.

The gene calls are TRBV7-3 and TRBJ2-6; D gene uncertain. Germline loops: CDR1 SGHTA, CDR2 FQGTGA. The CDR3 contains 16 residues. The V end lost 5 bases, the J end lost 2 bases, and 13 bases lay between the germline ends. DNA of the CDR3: TGTGCCAGCAGCCCTCACCGGGCTCCTGGGGCCAACGTCCTGACTTTC. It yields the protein CASSPHRAPGANVLTF.

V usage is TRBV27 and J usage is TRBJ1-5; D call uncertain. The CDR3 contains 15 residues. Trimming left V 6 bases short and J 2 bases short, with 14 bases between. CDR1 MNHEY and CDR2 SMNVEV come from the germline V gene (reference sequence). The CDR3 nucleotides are TGTGCCAGCAGCCCTTGGGGAATAGGCAATCAGCCCCAGCATTTT. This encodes CASSPWGIGNQPQHF.

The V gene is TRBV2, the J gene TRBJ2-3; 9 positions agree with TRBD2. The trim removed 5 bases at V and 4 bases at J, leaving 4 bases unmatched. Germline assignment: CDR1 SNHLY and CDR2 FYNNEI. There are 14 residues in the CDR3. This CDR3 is CASSLAGRSDTQYF. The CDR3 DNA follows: TGTGCCAGCAGTCTAGCGGGGAGGTCAGATACGCAGTATTTT.

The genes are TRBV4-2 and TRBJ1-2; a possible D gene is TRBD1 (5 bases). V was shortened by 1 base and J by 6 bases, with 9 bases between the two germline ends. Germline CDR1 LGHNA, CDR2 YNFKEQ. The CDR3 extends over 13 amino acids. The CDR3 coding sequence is TGTGCCAGCAGCCAAGCAGGGATAGATGGCTACACCTTC. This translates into CASSQAGIDGYTF.

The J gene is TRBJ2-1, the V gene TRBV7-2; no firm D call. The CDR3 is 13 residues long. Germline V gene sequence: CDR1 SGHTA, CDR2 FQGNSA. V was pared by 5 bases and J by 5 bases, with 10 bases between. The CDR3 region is CASSPGLDNEQFF. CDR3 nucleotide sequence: TGTGCCAGCAGCCCTGGGTTAGACAATGAGCAGTTCTTC.

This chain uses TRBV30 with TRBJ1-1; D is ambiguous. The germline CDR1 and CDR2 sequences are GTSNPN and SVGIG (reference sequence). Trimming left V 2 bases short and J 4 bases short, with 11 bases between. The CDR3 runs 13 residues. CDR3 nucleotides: TGTGCCTGGAGTCCCCCCTGGGGCACTGAAGCTTTCTTT. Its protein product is CAWSPPWGTEAFF.

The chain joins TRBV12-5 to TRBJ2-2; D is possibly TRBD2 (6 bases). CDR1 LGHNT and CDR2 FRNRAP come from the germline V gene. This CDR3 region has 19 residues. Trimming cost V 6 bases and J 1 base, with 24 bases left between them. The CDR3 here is CASGPSGASGGLNTGELFF. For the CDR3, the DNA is TGTGCTAGTGGCCCATCCGGGGCCTCCGGGGGATTGAACACCGGGGAGCTGTTTTTT.

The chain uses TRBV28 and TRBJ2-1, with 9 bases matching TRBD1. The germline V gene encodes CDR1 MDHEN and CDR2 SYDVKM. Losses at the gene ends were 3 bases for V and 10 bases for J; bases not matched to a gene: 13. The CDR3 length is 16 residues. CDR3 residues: CASSFTGTGRIWEQFF. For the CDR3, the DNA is TGTGCCAGCAGTTTTACCGGGACAGGGAGAATTTGGGAGCAGTTCTTC.

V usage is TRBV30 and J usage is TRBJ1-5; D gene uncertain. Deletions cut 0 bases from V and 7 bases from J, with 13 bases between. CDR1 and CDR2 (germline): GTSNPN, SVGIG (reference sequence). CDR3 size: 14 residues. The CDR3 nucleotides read TGTGCCTGGAGTGTACTCCCGGACGGACAGCCCCAGCATTTT. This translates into CAWSVLPDGQPQHF.

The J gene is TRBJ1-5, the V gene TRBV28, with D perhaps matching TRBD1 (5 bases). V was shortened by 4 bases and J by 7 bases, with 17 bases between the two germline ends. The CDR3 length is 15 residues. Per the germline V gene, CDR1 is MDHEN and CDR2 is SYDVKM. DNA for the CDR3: TGTGCCAGCAGTTCCGCGGGAGGGGCGCGGCAGCCCCAGCATTTT. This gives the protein CASSSAGGARQPQHF.

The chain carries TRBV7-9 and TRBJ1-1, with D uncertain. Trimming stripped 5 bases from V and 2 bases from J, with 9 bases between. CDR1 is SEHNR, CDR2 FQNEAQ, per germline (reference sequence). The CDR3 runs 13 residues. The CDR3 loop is CASSLQSNTEAFF. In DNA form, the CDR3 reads TGTGCCAGCAGCCTACAGAGCAACACTGAAGCTTTCTTT.

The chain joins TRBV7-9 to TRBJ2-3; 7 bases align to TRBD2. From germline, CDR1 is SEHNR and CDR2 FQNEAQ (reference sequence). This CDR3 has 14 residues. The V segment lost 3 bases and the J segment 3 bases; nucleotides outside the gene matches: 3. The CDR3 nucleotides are TGTGCCAGCAGCTTGACTAGCCCGACAGATACGCAGTATTTT. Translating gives CASSLTSPTDTQYF.

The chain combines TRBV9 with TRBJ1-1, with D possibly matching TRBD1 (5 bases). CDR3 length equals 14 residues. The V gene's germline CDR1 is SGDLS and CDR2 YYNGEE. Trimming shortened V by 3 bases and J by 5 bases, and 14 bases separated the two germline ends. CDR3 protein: CASSALSGGTEAFF. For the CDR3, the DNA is TGTGCCAGCAGCGCCTTATCGGGGGGAACTGAAGCTTTCTTT.

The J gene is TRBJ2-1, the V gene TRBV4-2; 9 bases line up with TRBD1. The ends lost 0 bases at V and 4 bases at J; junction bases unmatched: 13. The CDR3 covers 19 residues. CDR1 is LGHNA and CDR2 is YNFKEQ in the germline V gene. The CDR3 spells CASSQDYTGGGTGYNEQFF. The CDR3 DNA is TGTGCCAGCAGCCAAGATTATACCGGAGGAGGGACAGGGTACAATGAGCAGTTCTTC.

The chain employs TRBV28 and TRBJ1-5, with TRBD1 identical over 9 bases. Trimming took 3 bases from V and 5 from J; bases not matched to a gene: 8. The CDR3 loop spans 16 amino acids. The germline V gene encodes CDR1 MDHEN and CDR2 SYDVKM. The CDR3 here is CASSFPDRGSYQPQHF. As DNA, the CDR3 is TGTGCCAGCAGTTTCCCTGACAGGGGGTCGTATCAGCCCCAGCATTTT.

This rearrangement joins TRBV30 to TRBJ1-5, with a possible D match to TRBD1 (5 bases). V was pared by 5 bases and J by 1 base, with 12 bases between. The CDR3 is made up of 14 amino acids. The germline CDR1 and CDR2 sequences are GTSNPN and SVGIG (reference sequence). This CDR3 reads CAWGGLGSNQPQHF. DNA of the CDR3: TGTGCCTGGGGGGGACTGGGGAGCAATCAGCCCCAGCATTTT.

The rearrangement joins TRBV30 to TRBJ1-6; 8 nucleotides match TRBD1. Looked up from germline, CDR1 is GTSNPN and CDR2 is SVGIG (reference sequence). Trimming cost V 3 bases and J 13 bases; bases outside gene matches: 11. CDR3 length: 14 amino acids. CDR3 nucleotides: TGTGCCTGGAGCCTTGGACAGGGCGAGACGCCCCTCCACTTT. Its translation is CAWSLGQGETPLHF.